This entry lists 29 T cell receptor beta chains sequenced from one sample in a study of patients and donors after allogeneic stem cell transplantation. TCRdb analysed the RT-PCR reads with MiXCR anew, one entry per CDR3 protein. The table lists tens of thousands of distinct CDR3 sequences, around 49% of them singletons. Sequenced: blood, either unsorted or a sorted T cell fraction (not recorded which). Every receptor here comes from a human donor who was either an allogeneic HSCT recipient or a stem cell or donor lymphocyte infusion donor (not recorded which). It is not recorded whose cells these are; they may come from a transplant donor.

This chain connects TRBV25-1 to TRBJ1-1, with 12 bases fitting TRBD1. J was trimmed by 3 bases and V by 4 bases; bases with no gene match: 15. The CDR3 consists of 19 residues. Germline V gene lookup returns CDR1 MGHDK and CDR2 SYGVNS. The CDR3 protein is CASSAVPGQGALKDTEAFF. CDR3 nucleotides: TGTGCCAGCAGTGCCGTTCCGGGACAGGGGGCTCTTAAAGACACTGAAGCTTTCTTT.

This clonotype was picked up a small number of times. This chain uses TRBV12-3 or TRBV12-4 with TRBJ1-1; D might be TRBD1 (6 bases). V was trimmed by 10 bases and J by 4 bases, leaving 22 bases between them. The CDR3 is 15 residues long. Here the CDR3 DNA reads TGTGCCATTAACTTAGGGGGAGGGATCGGCACTGAAGCTTTCTTT. This translates into CAINLGGGIGTEAFF.

The chain uses TRBV9 and TRBJ2-7; the D is unclear. Germline-derived CDR1 and CDR2 are SGDLS and YYNGEE. V lost 3 bases and J lost 4, with 11 bases in between. CDR3 length: 13 residues. CDR3 sequence reads: CASSAPNSYEQYF. For the CDR3, the DNA is TGTGCCAGCAGCGCCCCTAACAGTTACGAGCAGTACTTC.

This chain uses TRBV29-1 with TRBJ1-1; D ambiguous. Germline V gene sequence: CDR1 SQVTM, CDR2 ANQGSEA. The CDR3 has 13 residues. Trimming cost V 6 bases and J 1 base, with 12 bases left between them. CDR3: CSVCRGPNTEAFF. DNA of the CDR3: TGCAGCGTCTGCCGCGGGCCGAACACTGAAGCTTTCTTT.

The chain uses TRBV6-5 and TRBJ2-2, with D perhaps TRBD2 (6 bases). V was cut by 8 bases and J by 4 bases, with 11 bases left in between. CDR1 is MNHEY and CDR2 is SVGAGI in the germline V gene. This CDR3 contains 13 residues. The DNA for the CDR3 is TGTGCCAGCTTCCCTAGCGCCACCGGGGAGCTGTTTTTT. It codes for CASFPSATGELFF.

The chain has TRBV12-3 or TRBV12-4 and TRBJ1-2; D is perhaps TRBD1 (6 bases). The CDR3 sequence is 14 residues long. Trimming left V 7 bases short and J 2 bases short, with 14 bases between. The CDR3 DNA is TGTGCCAGCATCCGGAGCGGGGGCAACTATGGCTACACCTTC. Protein sequence: CASIRSGGNYGYTF.

The chain employs TRBV6-2 or TRBV6-3 and TRBJ1-1; D remains unclear. Germline V gene sequence: CDR1 MNHEY, CDR2 SVGEGT. CDR3 length: 11 residues. Trimming took 6 bases from V and 9 from J, leaving 11 bases between them. CDR3 nucleotides: TGTGCCAGCAGCGATACGCGGAAAGCTTTCTTT. It translates to CASSDTRKAFF.

The chain carries TRBV7-9 and TRBJ1-5; D uncertain. CDR1 SEHNR and CDR2 FQNEAQ come from the germline V gene (reference sequence). The V end was cut by 1 base, the J end by 5 bases, with 9 bases between. This CDR3 comprises 14 residues. The CDR3 spells CASSLVAADQPQHF. DNA for the CDR3: TGTGCCAGCAGCTTAGTCGCAGCCGATCAGCCCCAGCATTTT.

For the CDR3, the DNA is TGTGCCAGCACCAGGACCGACTTTACAAGGAACTATGGCTACACCTTC. Translating gives CASTRTDFTRNYGYTF. The V and J genes are TRBV4-2 and TRBJ1-2; unclear D gene. The V end was cut by 7 bases, the J end by 2 bases, with 20 bases between. The germline V gene has CDR1 LGHNA and CDR2 YNFKEQ. The CDR3 is made up of 16 amino acids.

This sequence joins TRBV6-2 or TRBV6-3 and TRBJ1-3; 8 nucleotides match TRBD1. V dropped 6 bases and J dropped 7; count of bases not matched to a gene: 8. This CDR3 is 14 amino acids long. CDR1 and CDR2 (germline): MNHEY, SVGEGT. The CDR3 reads CASRRTGRGNTIYF. The CDR3 nucleotides read TGTGCCAGCAGGCGGACAGGGCGCGGGAACACCATATATTTT.

The chain employs TRBV5-6 and TRBJ1-3; a possible D gene is TRBD1 (6 bases). The CDR3 loop spans 15 amino acids. Germline V gives CDR1 SGHDT, CDR2 YYEEEE. Between the trimmed V and J ends, which lost 3 bases and 4 bases, there was a span of 14 bases. This CDR3 reads CASSWDTGPGNTIYF. DNA for the CDR3: TGTGCCAGCAGCTGGGATACAGGGCCCGGAAACACCATATATTTT.

The V and J genes are TRBV4-2 and TRBJ1-2; possibly TRBD1 for D (5 bases). Trimming left V 0 bases short and J 2 bases short, with 16 bases between. Germline V gives CDR1 LGHNA, CDR2 YNFKEQ. The CDR3 totals 17 residues. CDR3 DNA: TGTGCCAGCAGCCAAGATTATGGGGCGACCAGGAACTATGGCTACACCTTC. It specifies CASSQDYGATRNYGYTF.

This clonotype was detected a few times. V is TRBV10-3 and J is TRBJ1-5; D is perhaps TRBD1 (6 bases). CDR1 and CDR2 (germline): ENHRY, SYGVKD. The V and J ends lost 10 bases and 0 bases respectively, with 16 bases between them. This CDR3 comprises 15 residues. The CDR3 region is CATTQDRFSNQPQHF. CDR3 nucleotides: TGTGCCACCACTCAGGACAGATTTAGCAATCAGCCCCAGCATTTT.

This sequence joins TRBV29-1 and TRBJ1-3; D perhaps matches TRBD1 (5 bases). The germline CDR1 and CDR2 sequences are SQVTM and ANQGSEA. The V and J ends lost 7 bases and 4 bases respectively, with 11 bases between them. The CDR3 runs 12 residues. The DNA for the CDR3 is TGCAGCGCTGACAGTCCGGGAAACACCATATATTTT. Its translation is CSADSPGNTIYF.

This clonotype has more than one count but fewer than ten. This chain uses TRBV12-3 or TRBV12-4 with TRBJ1-1; 12 positions agree with TRBD1. This CDR3 spans 16 amino acids. V shed 5 bases, J shed 1 base, and the junction held 5 bases outside the gene matches. CDR3 region: CASSGDRGRRNTEAFF. CDR3 DNA: TGTGCCAGCAGTGGGGACAGGGGGCGGAGGAACACTGAAGCTTTCTTT.

This clonotype was detected only a few times. The J gene is TRBJ1-3, the V gene TRBV25-1, with a weak D call TRBD1 (6 bases). Trimming stripped 5 bases from V and 0 bases from J, with 14 bases between. Germline CDR1 MGHDK, CDR2 SYGVNS. The CDR3 covers 16 residues. The DNA of the CDR3 is TGTGCCAGCAGTCGAATCGGGACACACTCTGGAAACACCATATATTTT. As protein: CASSRIGTHSGNTIYF.

The chain employs TRBV20-1 and TRBJ1-1; 7 bases are shared with TRBD1. The ends lost 6 bases at V and 6 bases at J; junction bases unmatched: 10. CDR3 length: 13 amino acids. The V gene's germline CDR1 is DFQATT and CDR2 SNEGSKA (reference sequence). CDR3 sequence: CSAEDRDSSEAFF. In nucleotides, the CDR3 is TGCAGTGCCGAAGACAGGGATTCGTCTGAAGCTTTCTTT.

The genes are TRBV12-3 or TRBV12-4 and TRBJ2-5; possibly TRBD1 for D (6 bases). The ends were cut back, 4 bases at V and 2 bases at J, with 14 bases in the middle. The CDR3 consists of 15 residues. CDR3 sequence reads: CASSWGQGLQETQYF. The DNA for the CDR3 is TGTGCCAGCAGTTGGGGGCAGGGGTTACAAGAGACCCAGTACTTC.

This chain connects TRBV12-3 or TRBV12-4 to TRBJ1-1, with a tentative D call TRBD1 (5 bases). The length of the CDR3 is 14 residues. The V end was cut by 6 bases, the J end by 4 bases, with 15 bases between. As DNA, the CDR3 is TGTGCCAGCAGCCCGTGGGGGTCCCGCACTGAAGCTTTCTTT. Translation: CASSPWGSRTEAFF.

V usage is TRBV5-1 and J usage is TRBJ1-2; 8 nucleotides match TRBD1. The CDR3 covers 16 residues. CDR1 is SGHRS, CDR2 YFSETQ, per germline. Losses at the gene ends were 0 bases for V and 8 bases for J; bases not matched to a gene: 12. CDR3 amino acids: CASSLAIGGQGRGYTF. In nucleotides, the CDR3 is TGCGCCAGCAGCTTGGCAATCGGCGGACAGGGAAGGGGCTACACCTTC.

This clonotype was recorded a few times. This chain uses TRBV7-9 with TRBJ1-1; no definite D call. V lost 6 bases to trimming and J lost 4 bases, with 24 bases between them. The CDR3 loop spans 17 amino acids. Per the germline V gene, CDR1 is SEHNR and CDR2 is FQNEAQ (reference sequence). DNA of the CDR3: TGTGCCAGCAGTTACCCGGACGGAGTCGACGACTTCACTGAAGCTTTCTTT. Its protein is CASSYPDGVDDFTEAFF.

This chain joins TRBV4-3 and TRBJ1-2; 7 bases line up with TRBD1. Looked up from germline, CDR1 is LGHNA and CDR2 is YSLEER. V dropped 1 base and J dropped 3; count of bases not matched to a gene: 14. The CDR3 runs to 18 residues. CDR3 region: CASSQVVHRDREYYGYTF. The CDR3 DNA follows: TGCGCCAGCAGCCAAGTCGTTCACCGGGACAGAGAATACTATGGCTACACCTTC.

This clonotype turned up a few times. DNA for the CDR3: TGCAGTGCTAGCCCGGGGCGCTATGGCTACACCTTC. Amino acids: CSASPGRYGYTF. This chain links TRBV20-1 with TRBJ1-2; D possibly corresponds to TRBD1 (5 bases). Germline V gene lookup returns CDR1 DFQATT and CDR2 SNEGSKA (reference sequence). Trimming pared 3 bases from V and 4 bases from J, leaving 9 bases between. This CDR3 region has 12 residues.

The CDR3 reads CASSLVVGGLEAFF. The DNA of the CDR3 is TGTGCCAGCAGTTTAGTAGTCGGAGGGCTGGAGGCTTTCTTT. The chain joins TRBV12-3 or TRBV12-4 to TRBJ1-1; no firm D call. V lost 1 base to trimming and J lost 11 bases, with 17 bases between them. The CDR3 contains 14 residues.

This chain connects TRBV6-6 to TRBJ1-5; D not certain. Germline V gives CDR1 MNHNY, CDR2 SVGAGI (reference sequence). The CDR3 runs to 13 residues. V was clipped by 5 bases and J by 7 bases, with 12 bases between them. CDR3 coding DNA: TGTGCCAGCAGTCGAACCCCCGTCCAGCCCCAGCATTTT. Protein product: CASSRTPVQPQHF.

The chain links TRBV20-1 to TRBJ2-1; 7 bases are a match to TRBD2. V lost 4 bases, J lost 0 bases, and 3 bases stayed unmatched. The germline gives CDR1 DFQATT, CDR2 SNEGSKA (reference sequence). The CDR3 runs to 14 residues. For the CDR3, the DNA is TGCAGTGCTAAAGCGGGACGCTCCTACAATGAGCAGTTCTTC. Translating gives CSAKAGRSYNEQFF.

The chain recombines TRBV5-1 with TRBJ1-1; D is unresolved. The germline V gene encodes CDR1 SGHRS and CDR2 YFSETQ. The CDR3 loop spans 13 amino acids. Trimming removed 0 bases at V and 3 bases at J, with 6 bases between. The CDR3 sequence is CASSLEFHTEAFF. CDR3 bases: TGCGCCAGCAGCTTGGAATTCCACACTGAAGCTTTCTTT. The full variable domain, in which reference TRBV5-1 and TRBJ1-1 provide the parts outside the CDR3, is KAGVTQTPRYLIKTRGQQVTLSCSPISGHRSVSWYQQTPGQGLQFLFEYFSETQRNKGNFPGRFSGRQFSNSRSEMNVSTLELGDSALYLCASSLEFHTEAFFGQGTRLTVV.

This clonotype was picked up a small number of times. This chain links TRBV28 with TRBJ1-2, with 12 bases identical to TRBD1. Germline V gives CDR1 MDHEN, CDR2 SYDVKM. Trimming removed 3 bases from V and 7 bases from J; junction bases left unmatched: 9. This CDR3 is 16 amino acids long. The CDR3 spells CASSLGTGGASGGYTF. CDR3 nucleotide sequence: TGTGCCAGCAGTTTGGGGACAGGGGGCGCATCTGGTGGCTACACCTTC.

The chain is built from TRBV19 and TRBJ1-5; TRBD1 aligns across 8 bases. Germline CDR1 reads LNHDA; CDR2 reads SQIVND (reference sequence). This CDR3 contains 14 residues. The trim removed 5 bases at V and 7 bases at J, leaving 7 bases unmatched. CDR3: CASSFNRGDQPQHF. The CDR3 nucleotides are TGTGCCAGTAGTTTTAACAGGGGGGACCAGCCCCAGCATTTT.